This entry lists 29 T cell receptor beta chains sequenced from one sample in a study of cytomegalovirus exposure and HLA in healthy donors. The PCR contained 60 Vbeta and 13 Jbeta primers. Profiling relied on immunoSEQ multiplex PCR, and the TCRdb table lists in-frame clones only, not all of them. This sample has approximately 64,000 clones; about three quarters occur once, and the top ten carry 5%. The sequenced material came from PBMCs. The receptors stem from a male donor in good health and CMV-seropositive.

This clone showed up just once. This chain connects TRBV2 to TRBJ1-5; 7 bases align to TRBD1. V trimming: 5 bases; J trimming: 6 bases; junction bases outside the gene matches: 7. The length of the CDR3 is 14 residues. CDR1 and CDR2 (germline): SNHLY, FYNNEI. The CDR3 coding sequence is TGTGCCAGCAGTAAAGGGACAGTCGGTCAGCCCCAGCATTTT. This sequence encodes CASSKGTVGQPQHF.

This rearrangement joins TRBV2 to TRBJ2-7; D is ambiguous. Trimming shortened V by 1 base and J by 0 bases, and 10 bases separated the two germline ends. In germline, CDR1 is SNHLY, CDR2 FYNNEI. The CDR3 is 15 amino acids. The CDR3 here is CASSEGPSSSYEQYF. The CDR3 bases are TGTGCCAGCAGTGAAGGCCCTTCCAGCTCCTACGAGCAGTACTTC.

The chain is built from TRBV5-6 and TRBJ1-4; TRBD1 matches at 10 bases. The V gene end was trimmed by 3 bases and the J gene end by 5 bases; junction bases not matched to a gene: 4. Looked up from germline, CDR1 is SGHDT and CDR2 is YYEEEE. The CDR3 has 15 amino acids. The CDR3 region has the DNA TGTGCCAGCAGCTCGGGACAGGGGTGGAATGAAAAACTGTTTTTT. Encoded protein: CASSSGQGWNEKLFF.

The chain uses TRBV13 and TRBJ1-4; D unclear. This CDR3 spans 15 amino acids. Germline values: CDR1 PRHDT, CDR2 FYEKMQ (reference sequence). V dropped 2 bases and J dropped 3 bases, with 10 bases sitting between them. CDR3 loop: CASSLSGMANEKLFF. The CDR3 DNA reads TGTGCCAGCAGCTTATCCGGGATGGCTAATGAAAAACTGTTTTTT.

This sequence joins TRBV27 and TRBJ1-4, with a weak D call TRBD1 (6 bases). The V gene's germline CDR1 is MNHEY and CDR2 SMNVEV (reference sequence). This CDR3 is 14 amino acids long. Trimming left V 0 bases short and J 7 bases short, with 9 bases between. In DNA, the CDR3 is TGTGCCAGCAGTTTATCATTGACAGGTGAAAAACTGTTTTTT. As protein: CASSLSLTGEKLFF.

V usage is TRBV15 and J usage is TRBJ2-7, with D tentatively TRBD2 (5 bases). V was trimmed by 1 base and J by 1 base, leaving 11 bases between them. The CDR3 totals 15 residues. The germline V gene encodes CDR1 LNHNV and CDR2 YYDKDF (reference sequence). In DNA form, the CDR3 reads TGTGCCACCAGCAGAGCGGCGGGTTTATCCTACGAGCAGTACTTC. It translates to CATSRAAGLSYEQYF.

The genes are TRBV11-3 and TRBJ2-1; 7 nucleotides match TRBD1. From germline, CDR1 is SGHNT and CDR2 YENEEA. V gave up 0 bases and J gave up 4 bases; unmatched junction bases: 3. The CDR3 runs to 15 residues. CDR3 residues: CASSLEGTEYNEQFF. The DNA of the CDR3 is TGTGCCAGCAGCTTAGAGGGGACAGAGTACAATGAGCAGTTCTTC.

This clone has only a few counts. The V and J genes are TRBV6-5 and TRBJ1-2, with D possibly matching TRBD1 (6 bases). Trimming left V 0 bases short and J 0 bases short, with 8 bases between. The V gene's germline CDR1 is MNHEY and CDR2 SVGAGI. CDR3 length: 15 residues. CDR3 in amino acids: CASSYSQGTNYGYTF. DNA for the CDR3: TGTGCCAGCAGTTACTCCCAGGGGACTAACTATGGCTACACCTTC.

The chain couples TRBV7-8 to TRBJ1-3; 7 bases match TRBD1. The CDR3 has 15 amino acids. V shed 5 bases and J 0 bases; nucleotides not matched to a gene: 4. Germline CDR1 SGHVS, CDR2 FQNEAQ. CDR3 sequence: CASSQGTASGNTIYF. The CDR3 coding sequence is TGTGCCAGCAGCCAAGGGACAGCCTCTGGAAACACCATATATTTT. The full variable domain, completed using reference TRBV7-8 and TRBJ1-3, is GAGVSQSPRYKVAKRGQDVALRCDPISGHVSLFWYQQALGQGPEFLTYFQNEAQLDKSGLPSDRFFAERPEGSVSTLKIQRTQQEDSAVYLCASSQGTASGNTIYFGEGSWLTVV.

This chain uses TRBV29-1 with TRBJ1-1, with 7 bases that match TRBD1. Germline V gene sequence: CDR1 SQVTM, CDR2 ANQGSEA. J was trimmed by 1 base and V by 6 bases; bases with no gene match: 5. CDR3 length equals 13 residues. CDR3 region: CSVWDSQNTEAFF. The CDR3 DNA sequence: TGCAGCGTGTGGGACAGCCAGAACACTGAAGCTTTCTTT.

This chain connects TRBV30 to TRBJ1-1; 8 bases map to TRBD1. The CDR3 runs to 14 residues. Trimming removed 4 bases from V and 3 bases from J; junction bases left unmatched: 7. Germline assignment: CDR1 GTSNPN and CDR2 SVGIG (reference sequence). The CDR3 is CAWTRTGLDTEAFF. The CDR3 DNA is TGTGCCTGGACTAGGACAGGGCTGGACACTGAAGCTTTCTTT.

The chain combines TRBV7-9 with TRBJ1-4, with TRBD1 identical over 8 bases. V shed 1 base and J 3 bases; nucleotides not matched to a gene: 4. The germline CDR1 and CDR2 sequences are SEHNR and FQNEAQ (reference sequence). The CDR3 sequence is 16 residues long. This CDR3 reads CASSLEGQDSNEKLFF. DNA of the CDR3: TGTGCCAGCAGCTTAGAGGGACAGGATTCTAATGAAAAACTGTTTTTT.

The chain couples TRBV13 to TRBJ2-4; D uncertain. Germline CDR1 PRHDT, CDR2 FYEKMQ (reference sequence). The CDR3 has 14 amino acids. V lost 2 bases and J lost 0, with 5 bases in between. The CDR3 loop is CASSLNGAKNIQYF. DNA for the CDR3: TGTGCCAGCAGCTTAAACGGAGCCAAAAACATTCAGTACTTC. The full variable domain, its missing parts supplied by reference TRBV13 and TRBJ2-4, is AAGVIQSPRHLIKEKRETATLKCYPIPRHDTVYWYQQGPGQDPQFLISFYEKMQSDKGSIPDRFSAQQFSDYHSELNMSSLELGDSALYFCASSLNGAKNIQYFGAGTRLSVL.

The chain employs TRBV30 and TRBJ1-6; 12 nucleotides align to TRBD1. The V segment lost 4 bases and the J segment 11 bases; nucleotides outside the gene matches: 3. Germline values: CDR1 GTSNPN, CDR2 SVGIG (reference sequence). CDR3 length equals 13 residues. The CDR3 nucleotides read TGTGCCTGGAAGGGACAGGGGGCGGCACCCCTCCACTTT. As protein: CAWKGQGAAPLHF. The complete variable domain, with remaining parts taken from reference TRBV30 and TRBJ1-6, reads SQTIHQWPATLVQPVGSPLSLECTVEGTSNPNLYWYRQAAGRGLQLLFYSVGIGQISSEVPQNLSASRPQDRQFILSSKKLLLSDSGFYLCAWKGQGAAPLHFGNGTRLTVT.

This chain joins TRBV7-3 and TRBJ1-2; TRBD1 matches at 7 bases. Germline CDR1 reads SGHTA; CDR2 reads FQGTGA. The CDR3 contains 13 residues. J gave up 8 bases and V 0 bases, and 3 bases lay outside the gene matches. CDR3 protein: CASSLTQGEGYTF. CDR3 DNA sequence: TGTGCCAGCAGCTTAACTCAGGGGGAAGGCTACACCTTC.

The V and J genes are TRBV25-1 and TRBJ1-5; TRBD1 agrees at 7 bases. From germline, CDR1 is MGHDK and CDR2 SYGVNS. This CDR3 is built from 15 residues. V was pared by 3 bases and J by 2 bases, with 4 bases of the junction left unmatched. CDR3 coding DNA: TGTGCCAGCAGTGACCCAGGACAGGGCAATCAGCCCCAGCATTTT. The encoded protein is CASSDPGQGNQPQHF.

The chain combines TRBV4-1 with TRBJ2-1; 16 bases are a match to TRBD2. CDR3 size: 16 residues. Germline V CDR1 and CDR2: MGHRA, YSYEKL. V gave up 3 bases and J gave up 7 bases; unmatched junction bases: 3. Here the CDR3 DNA reads TGCGCCAGCAGCCACGGGACTAGCGGGGGGGCAAATGAGCAGTTCTTC. It encodes CASSHGTSGGANEQFF.

The gene calls are TRBV13 and TRBJ1-1; D gene ambiguous. There are 12 residues in the CDR3. CDR1 PRHDT and CDR2 FYEKMQ come from the germline V gene (reference sequence). Trimming cost V 7 bases and J 2 bases, with 8 bases left between them. In DNA form, the CDR3 reads TGTGCCAGCACTTCGTATAACACTGAAGCTTTCTTT. Residues: CASTSYNTEAFF.

The rearrangement joins TRBV4-3 to TRBJ1-2; 8 positions agree with TRBD1. Germline values: CDR1 LGHNA, CDR2 YSLEER. The junction had 6 bases not matched to a gene; V was cut back by 1 base and J by 2 bases. The CDR3 is made up of 16 amino acids. In nucleotides, the CDR3 is TGCGCCAGCAGCCAAGTTCAGGGGGCGGGGAACTATGGCTACACCTTC. It specifies CASSQVQGAGNYGYTF.

This clone has only a few counts. The V gene is TRBV4-3, the J gene TRBJ1-3; D unresolved. The CDR3 runs 14 residues. In germline, CDR1 is LGHNA, CDR2 YSLEER. V was clipped by 0 bases and J by 2 bases, with 5 bases between them. This CDR3 is CASSQDTTGNTIYF. The CDR3 DNA reads as TGCGCCAGCAGCCAAGATACAACTGGAAACACCATATATTTT.

V gene TRBV7-2 combines with J gene TRBJ2-7, with 12 bases identical to TRBD2. The CDR3 runs 14 residues. From germline, CDR1 is SGHTA and CDR2 FQGNSA. J was trimmed by 3 bases and V by 3 bases; bases with no gene match: 0. In nucleotides, the CDR3 is TGTGCCAGCAGCTTGACTAGCGGGGGCTACGAGCAGTACTTC. As protein: CASSLTSGGYEQYF.

V usage is TRBV5-4 and J usage is TRBJ1-2; D gene ambiguous. Trimming left V 1 base short and J 4 bases short, with 5 bases between. CDR1 and CDR2 from the germline V gene are SGHNT and YYREEE (reference sequence). This CDR3 is built from 12 residues. The CDR3 DNA sequence: TGTGCCAGCAGCTTGCCAGGCTATGGCTACACCTTC. As protein: CASSLPGYGYTF.

This clone appeared a single time. The chain joins TRBV11-2 to TRBJ2-7; D is uncertain. The germline V gene has CDR1 SGHAT and CDR2 FQNNGV. Trimming pared 1 base from V and 5 bases from J, leaving 15 bases between. The CDR3 contains 15 residues. Written as DNA, the CDR3 is TGTGCCAGCAGCTTAGCCGCTACTCAAACTAACGAGCAGTACTTC. This codes for CASSLAATQTNEQYF.

The chain joins TRBV21-1 to TRBJ2-7; the tabulated D call, TRBD1, remains unverified against the DNA. TRBV21-1 represents a pseudogene. This CDR3 is built from 17 residues. CDR3: CASSKSEQTPAKGEQYF. CDR3 DNA sequence: TGTGCCAGCAGCAAATCGGAACAGACCCCGGCCAAAGGCGAGCAGTACTTC.

The chain uses TRBV7-2 and TRBJ1-5; TRBD1 might be the D (5 bases). V lost 7 bases and J 3 bases, leaving 13 bases between the germline ends. This CDR3 region has 14 residues. The germline V gene encodes CDR1 SGHTA and CDR2 FQGNSA. The CDR3 protein is CASTDGGFNQPQHF. The CDR3 bases are TGTGCCAGCACCGACGGGGGGTTCAATCAGCCCCAGCATTTT. Complete variable domain (other parts from reference TRBV7-2 and TRBJ1-5): GAGVSQSPSNKVTEKGKDVELRCDPISGHTALYWYRQSLGQGLEFLIYFQGNSAPDKSGLPSDRFSAERTGGSVSTLTIQRTQQEDSAVYLCASTDGGFNQPQHFGDGTRLSIL.

This chain joins TRBV10-1 and TRBJ2-7, with D possibly being TRBD2 (6 bases). The germline V gene has CDR1 WNHNN and CDR2 SYGVQD (reference sequence). V lost 7 bases to trimming and J lost 7 bases, with 17 bases between them. The CDR3 sequence is 13 residues long. The CDR3 sequence is CASIGTSLGEQYF. The CDR3 bases are TGCGCCAGCATCGGGACTTCGCTGGGTGAGCAGTACTTC.

This clone appeared a single time. This sequence joins TRBV27 and TRBJ2-7; the match to TRBD2 covers 8 bases. Trimming at V came to 2 bases and at J to 3 bases, leaving 6 bases not matched to a gene. Germline CDR1 MNHEY, CDR2 SMNVEV (reference sequence). This CDR3 is built from 15 residues. The CDR3 bases are TGTGCCAGCAGTTTAGTTGCGGGGGGTTACTACGAGCAGTACTTC. Amino acid sequence: CASSLVAGGYYEQYF.

This clone was recorded only once. The chain is built from TRBV19 and TRBJ1-2; D is ambiguous. V shed 3 bases and J shed 12 bases, with 17 bases lying between them. CDR1 is LNHDA and CDR2 is SQIVND in the germline V gene (reference sequence). The CDR3 totals 13 residues. DNA for the CDR3: TGTGCCAGTAGTATTGAGTTCCGGAGCATAAACACCTTC. Amino acids: CASSIEFRSINTF.

The chain couples TRBV7-3 to TRBJ2-1; 7 bases line up with TRBD2. V shed 5 bases, J shed 8 bases, and the junction held 6 bases outside the gene matches. This CDR3 is 13 amino acids long. CDR1 is SGHTA and CDR2 is FQGTGA in the germline V gene. The CDR3 sequence: CASSLGGLDEQFF. CDR3 nucleotide sequence: TGTGCCAGCAGCCTGGGAGGGCTAGATGAGCAGTTCTTC.